This TCR beta chain was identified during a study of cytomegalovirus exposure and HLA in healthy donors (dated by TCRdb to between 2016 and 2019). The study in broad terms: According to a later analysis, one platform produced both the roughly 110 validation repertoires and the approximately 660 repertoires of the first cohort. In addition to the first cohort of 650 to 750 subjects, a separate validation cohort of approximately 120 different subjects was used. The study was designed to test whether signatures of past pathogen exposure could be identified by cataloging public T cell receptors. To predict cytomegalovirus infection status, the study combined high-throughput TCR immunosequencing, statistical association of individual TCRs with disease status, and machine learning.

From the cysteine up to the phenylalanine, the CDR3 has a length of 15 residues. The kept DNA is CDR3 alone, 45 bases in frame from the first base. V ends up 1 base short and J 1 base short, with an unmatched junction base count of 1. As encoded in the germline V gene, CDR1 is SGHVS while CDR2 is FNYEAQ. To prepare the library, the immunoSEQ multiplex PCR assay was applied. Under the source paper's analysis protocol: A statistical classification framework was built to diagnose cytomegalovirus status from the catalog of TCR beta chain sequences. This immuneACCESS table, as held by TCRdb, lists in-frame sequences with V and J called but not all clones. Of the missing ones, under half trace to an unresolved V gene in checked studies; the others have no known cause. D and trimming were read from the DNA, whereas the V and J calls and clone size are those reported in that table. For this sample there are about 330,000 clones; 86% appear just once. Clones ranked in the top ten supply 0.84% of the sample.

Beyond this particular receptor, the publication reports: A later analysis found that TCRs clustered in the first cohort also tended to co-occur in the 120 validation repertoires, with roughly 95% of cluster scores above 0. Across donors, most TCR sequences were observed very rarely, whereas some public TCRs were present in many individuals. The validation cohort had no HLA typing available for a later analysis, so co-occurrence within that cohort was assessed over all 120 or so repertoires. The classifier was reported to diagnose cytomegalovirus status with high specificity and sensitivity in both the original cohort and the validation cohort. The study listed 150 to 200 TCR beta chains as associated with cytomegalovirus. The authors suggested that the approach could potentially be generalized to other disease states and immunological phenotypes. In vitro tests confirmed that a few of the cytomegalovirus-associated TCR beta chains recognize cytomegalovirus antigens.

The donors were included in the validation cohort of 100 to 150 subjects, a group kept apart from the roughly 680-subject first cohort. A note on this clone: The target of this receptor is not known. Base quality data are lacking; no much larger clone is found one base away.

The chain is made from TRBV7-6 and TRBJ2-1; the junction holds 7 bases that match TRBD1. The specimen sequenced was PBMCs. The TCR comes from a woman between 18 and 30 years old in good health and CMV-seronegative. The DNA sequence is given as TGTGCCAGCAGCTTAGGGGGACAGTCCTACAATGAGCAGTTCTTC. Its coded protein is CASSLGGQSYNEQFF.